This passage covers 5 T cell receptor beta chains from one sample sequenced in a study of Graves' ophthalmopathy and Graves' hyperthyroidism. RNA transcripts served as template for amplifying TCR beta CDR3 sequences. Second-round multiplex PCR followed a first-round RT-PCR using HTBI primers. From the multiplex PCR reads, TCRdb called clonotypes with MiXCR, one entry per CDR3 protein. The table shows some 1.1 million distinct CDR3 sequences, with 35% to 40% occurring only once. The source material was peripheral blood or thyroid tissue (not recorded which). Source of these receptors: an adult man with Graves' hyperthyroidism.

V gene TRBV9 combines with J gene TRBJ2-3, with TRBD1 identical over 7 bases. CDR3 length: 13 residues. With V trimmed by 6 bases and J by 4 bases, 5 bases remained unmatched. From germline, CDR1 is SGDLS and CDR2 YYNGEE. CDR3 nucleotides: TGTGCCAGCACCGCACAGGGGTCAGATACGCAGTATTTT. Its protein is CASTAQGSDTQYF.

This clonotype occurred many times. The rearrangement uses TRBV7-9 and TRBJ2-7; TRBD1 is a possible D gene (6 bases). Germline assignment: CDR1 SEHNR and CDR2 FQNEAQ (reference sequence). CDR3 size: 13 residues. V was trimmed by 0 bases and J by 6 bases, leaving 9 bases between them. CDR3 region: CASSLAGAAEQYF. In DNA, the CDR3 is TGTGCCAGCAGCTTAGCGGGGGCGGCCGAGCAGTACTTC.

This clonotype was observed at least ten times. The rearrangement uses TRBV7-6 and TRBJ2-2; the D is unclear. Trimming left V 1 base short and J 7 bases short, with 7 bases between. From germline, CDR1 is SGHVS and CDR2 FNYEAQ. The CDR3 contains 13 residues. CDR3 nucleotides: TGTGCCAGCAGCTTAGGCGGCGGCGGGGAGCTGTTTTTT. As protein: CASSLGGGGELFF. Using reference TRBV7-6 and TRBJ2-2 for the parts outside the CDR3, the full variable domain is GAGVSQSPRYKVTKRGQDVALRCDPISGHVSLYWYRQALGQGPEFLTYFNYEAQQDKSGLPNDRFSAERPEGSISTLTIQRTEQRDSAMYRCASSLGGGGELFFGEGSRLTVL.

In this sample, this clonotype turned up a few times. This may come from a read error, since a much larger clone is one base off. The chain uses TRBV7-3 and TRBJ2-5, with D perhaps matching TRBD1 (7 bases). CDR3 length: 13 residues. Germline values: CDR1 SGHTA, CDR2 FQGTGA. CDR3 in DNA: TGTGCCGGCAGCCCAGGGGGGTCAGAGACCCAGTACTTC. Translating gives CAGSPGGSETQYF.

The sample holds many counts of this clonotype. This sequence joins TRBV20-1 and TRBJ1-5, with a weak D call TRBD1 (5 bases). With 3 bases removed from V and 3 bases from J, the gap between germline ends came to 9 bases. The germline gives CDR1 DFQATT, CDR2 SNEGSKA (reference sequence). The CDR3 length is 13 residues. The CDR3 protein is CSASRGNNQPQHF. The CDR3 DNA follows: TGCAGTGCTAGCCGGGGCAACAATCAGCCCCAGCATTTT.